Listed below are T cell receptor beta chains from one sample, sequenced in a study of T cells in Graves' hyperthyroidism and ophthalmopathy. TCRdb recomputed calls from the multiplex PCR reads with MiXCR, one row per CDR3 protein. Altogether a few hundred thousand distinct CDR3 sequences are present, around 20% being singletons, with the ten largest covering 40%. The sample consisted of blood. The receptors were sampled from a man between 18 and 35 years old with Graves' ophthalmopathy. Each CDR3 is given without its conserved first and last residue.

J: TRBJ2-1; V: TRBV6-1; CDR3: ASSVQKRPYNEQF
J: TRBJ2-5; V: TRBV5-1; CDR3: ASSLTSGKETQY
J: TRBJ1-1; V: TRBV20-1; CDR3: SATNGRNTEAF
J: TRBJ1-2; V: TRBV7-8; CDR3: ASSLALNYGYT
J: TRBJ2-3; V: TRBV18; CDR3: ASSRETVTDTQY
J: TRBJ2-1; V: TRBV7-2; CDR3: ASSLDLNEQF
J: TRBJ2-4; V: TRBV3-1; CDR3: ASSQARASNIQY
J: TRBJ2-7; V: TRBV6-5; CDR3: ASTGTAPNEQY
J: TRBJ2-7; V: TRBV12-3/TRBV12-4; CDR3: ASSKTGHEQY
J: TRBJ2-5; V: TRBV11-2; CDR3: ASSLTPGTEETQY
J: TRBJ2-1; V: TRBV12-5; CDR3: ASGLGLATVNEQF
J: TRBJ1-1; V: TRBV6-2/TRBV6-3; CDR3: ASSYSSGTVTTEAF
J: TRBJ1-2; V: TRBV9; CDR3: ASSGDPTGTYGYT
J: TRBJ1-1; V: TRBV12-3/TRBV12-4; CDR3: ASSFSRPHTEAF
J: TRBJ2-7; V: TRBV10-3; CDR3: ATGESHYEQY
J: TRBJ1-1; V: TRBV25-1; CDR3: ASSDGGGRNTEAF
J: TRBJ1-4; V: TRBV6-1; CDR3: ASSSEFHVGEKLF
J: TRBJ2-3; V: TRBV6-6; CDR3: ASSYPPVVRTSGVITDTQY
J: TRBJ1-5; V: TRBV19; CDR3: ASRHRTGNQPQH
J: TRBJ1-5; V: TRBV12-3/TRBV12-4; CDR3: ASSRQGFAQH
J: TRBJ2-7; V: TRBV27; CDR3: ASAPLGTSGGLTYEQY
J: TRBJ1-1; V: TRBV7-2; CDR3: ASSLVSGALGAF
J: TRBJ2-7; V: TRBV7-9; CDR3: ASGVGEQY
J: TRBJ2-5; V: TRBV11-2; CDR3: ASSLDAGGPMEETQY
J: TRBJ1-6; V: TRBV5-8; CDR3: ASSLGGVNSPLH
J: TRBJ2-5; V: TRBV18; CDR3: ASSPDQRQETQY
J: TRBJ2-1; V: TRBV5-1; CDR3: ASSLSGNEQF
J: TRBJ1-5; V: TRBV3-1; CDR3: ASSQDMTVNQPQH
J: TRBJ2-1; V: TRBV19; CDR3: ACCRGGLYNEQF
J: TRBJ2-1; V: TRBV7-9; CDR3: ASSLAGGVSYNEQF
J: TRBJ2-1; V: TRBV27; CDR3: ASTRTGDFLTNEQF
J: TRBJ1-4; V: TRBV6-1; CDR3: ASSFRGTNEKLF